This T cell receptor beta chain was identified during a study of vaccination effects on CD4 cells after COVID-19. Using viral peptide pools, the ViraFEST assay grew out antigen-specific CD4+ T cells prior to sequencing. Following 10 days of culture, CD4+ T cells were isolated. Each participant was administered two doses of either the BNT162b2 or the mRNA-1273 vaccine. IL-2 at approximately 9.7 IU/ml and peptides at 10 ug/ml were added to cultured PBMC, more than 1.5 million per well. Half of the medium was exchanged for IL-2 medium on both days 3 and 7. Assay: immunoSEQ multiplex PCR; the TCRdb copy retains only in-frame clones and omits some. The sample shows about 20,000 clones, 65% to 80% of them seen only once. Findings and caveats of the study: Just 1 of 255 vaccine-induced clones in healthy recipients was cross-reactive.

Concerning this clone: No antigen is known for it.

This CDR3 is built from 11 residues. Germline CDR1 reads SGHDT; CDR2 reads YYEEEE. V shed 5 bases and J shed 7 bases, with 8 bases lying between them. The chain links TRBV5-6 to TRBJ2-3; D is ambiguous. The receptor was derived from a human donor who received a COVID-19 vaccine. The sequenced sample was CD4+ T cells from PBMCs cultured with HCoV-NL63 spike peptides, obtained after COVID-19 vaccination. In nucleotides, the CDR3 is TGTGCCAGCAGTTTTTCATATACGCAGTATTTT. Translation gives CASSFSYTQYF.